Listed below are T cell receptor beta chains from one sample, sequenced in a study of blood T cell repertoires in COVID-19. The method was immunoSEQ multiplex PCR; TCRdb's version includes in-frame clones alone and lacks a portion of them. Counted here are 450,000 to 500,000 clones, 80% to 90% occurring once; the ten biggest clones make up 3.2%. The sequencing input was peripheral blood. The receptor set was obtained from a human donor in a cohort sampled during active COVID-19. Both conserved end residues are part of each CDR3. Each record gives: clone size, V gene, J gene, D gene, CDR3 DNA, CDR3 protein. D genes are given only for firm matches. Clone size, where shown, is once, few, many, or a class for clones that have expanded.

>.|TRBV2|TRBJ2-1|.
TGTGCCAGCAGTATTCAACAGGGCTATGAGCAGTTCTTC
CASSIQQGYEQFF
>.|TRBV5-5|TRBJ2-7|TRBD2
TGTGCCAGCAGCCACGGGACTAGCGGGGGGGACGAGCAGTACTTC
CASSHGTSGGDEQYF
>.|TRBV6-2/TRBV6-3|TRBJ2-3|TRBD1
TGTGCCAGCAGTTTCAGGACAGGGGGCGGCACAGATACGCAGTATTTT
CASSFRTGGGTDTQYF
>.|TRBV12-2|TRBJ2-2|.
TGTGCAAGTCGCCCTGGGACTAGCGGGAACACCGGGGAGCTGTTTTTT
CASRPGTSGNTGELFF
>.|TRBV11-1|TRBJ1-1|.
TGTGCCAGCAGCCGCGAAGTGAACACTGAAGCTTTCTTT
CASSREVNTEAFF
>few|TRBV27|TRBJ1-5|.
TGTGCCAGCAGTCTCACAATTAGCAATCAGCCCCAGCATTTT
CASSLTISNQPQHF
>.|TRBV28|TRBJ1-2|TRBD1
TGTGCCAGCAGTTTGCCTACAGGACAGGCCGGGGGCTACACCTTC
CASSLPTGQAGGYTF
>.|TRBV7-2|TRBJ2-1|TRBD2
TGTGCCAGCAGCTTAGGTCTAGCGGAAGGTAATGAGCAGTTCTTC
CASSLGLAEGNEQFF
>.|TRBV5-6|TRBJ1-3|TRBD1
TGTGCCAGCAGCTATTCCGCAGGGGGAACTGGAAACACCATATATTTT
CASSYSAGGTGNTIYF
>.|TRBV6-1|TRBJ1-5|TRBD1
TGTGCCAGCAGTGAAAACAGGGGCGCAGGTCAGCCCCAGCATTTT
CASSENRGAGQPQHF
>.|TRBV3-1/TRBV3-2|TRBJ2-1|TRBD2
TGTGCCAGCAGCCACACACCTGGACTAGAAGGGCAGTTCTTC
CASSHTPGLEGQFF
>.|TRBV7-3|TRBJ2-7|TRBD1
TGTGCCAGCAGCTTATATATAGGGGGCGCCTACGAGCAGTACTTC
CASSLYIGGAYEQYF
>.|TRBV7-9|TRBJ1-4|.
TGTGCCAGCAGCTTAGCGGTAAGGGGCGAAAAACTGTTTTTT
CASSLAVRGEKLFF
>.|TRBV10-3|TRBJ2-7|.
TGTGCCATCAGTGAGTCCGGGATCTACGAGCAGTACTTC
CAISESGIYEQYF
>.|TRBV7-2|TRBJ2-7|.
TGTGCCAGCAGCTTAGGATCAAGCGCTCAGCAGTACTTC
CASSLGSSAQQYF
>.|TRBV7-2|TRBJ2-2|.
TGTGCCAGCAGCTTACAGGGAAACACCGGGGAGCTGTTTTTT
CASSLQGNTGELFF
>.|TRBV15|TRBJ1-1|.
TGTGCCACCAGAGAAGGGACTCGAGGGACTGAAGCTTTCTTT
CATREGTRGTEAFF
>.|TRBV28|TRBJ2-7|.
TGTGCCAGCAGTAGAACTAGTCCGGCCTACGAGCAGTACTTC
CASSRTSPAYEQYF
>.|TRBV7-2|TRBJ1-1|TRBD1
TGTGCCAGCAGCCGGGACAGTCGAACTGAAGCTTTCTTT
CASSRDSRTEAFF
>.|TRBV9|TRBJ2-2|.
TGTGCCAGCGCCCAGTACACCGGGGAGCTGTTTTTT
CASAQYTGELFF
>.|TRBV5-6|TRBJ2-1|TRBD1
TGTGCCAGCAGCCTCGGACAGGGCTCCTACAATGAGCAGTTCTTC
CASSLGQGSYNEQFF
>.|TRBV7-9|TRBJ2-5|.
TGTGCCAGCAGCTTCCTAGAACCTGGAGAGACCCAGTACTTC
CASSFLEPGETQYF
>.|TRBV7-3|TRBJ1-2|.
TGTGCCAGCAGCGCCTCGGGGGGGGGAAGCTATGGCTACACCTTC
CASSASGGGSYGYTF